This entry features one T cell receptor beta chain sequence. Its matching antigen is unknown. Profiling relied on immunoSEQ multiplex PCR, and the TCRdb table lists in-frame clones only, not all of them. Here the sample spans 95,000 to 100,000 clones, more than 75% being singletons. These data originate in a study of graft-versus-host responses after intestinal transplantation. Study summary: Each transplant was multivisceral, liver-intestinal, or isolated intestinal. Anti-thymocyte globulin induction, then tacrolimus and steroids for two to four years, went to all recipients. Points from the study as a whole: In patients with graft-donor T cell macrochimerism, allograft graft-versus-host to host-versus-graft clonal ratios were high. GvH clones appeared in recipient marrow, some first in ileum or blood.

Germline CDR1 is KGHSH and CDR2 is LQKENI. Trimming shortened V by 1 base and J by 8 bases, and 11 bases separated the two germline ends. The CDR3 consists of 13 residues. The sample was PBMCs, taken 255 days after intestinal transplant. The J gene is TRBJ1-2, the V gene TRBV18, with D perhaps TRBD1 (6 bases). The origin of this receptor is a human patient who received an intestinal transplant, so some T cells may come from the graft donor. CDR3 nucleotide sequence: TGTGCCAGCTCACCACGAAGGGGGGACGGCTACACCTTC. It encodes CASSPRRGDGYTF.